The rows below give T cell receptor beta chains drawn from one sample of a study of regulatory T cells in long-lasting Graves disease. TCRdb re-called the multiplex PCR reads through MiXCR, storing one row per CDR3 protein. The data show 530,000 or so distinct CDR3 sequences, 15% to 20% seen once. These records were also assigned to another study, of T cells in Graves' hyperthyroidism and ophthalmopathy.

The sequencing here drew on peripheral blood mononuclear cells (PBMCs), taken at new diagnosis, from a patient treated with antithyroid drugs. The origin of the receptors is a man younger than 30 with Graves disease. CDR3s include the opening cysteine and the closing phenylalanine or tryptophan. The D gene is left open where the match is weak. Where a row states a size, it is once, few, many or the class of an expanded clone; other rows omit it.

>-|15|TRBJ2-1|TRBV6-1|many
CASRRSLSSYNEQFF
TGTGCCAGCAGACGCTCACTGAGCTCCTACAATGAGCAGTTCTTC
>TRBD1|15|TRBJ1-2|TRBV7-9|few
CASSPGGTVNYGYTF
TGTGCCAGCAGCCCTGGGGGGACAGTTAACTATGGCTACACCTTC
>-|16|TRBJ1-3|TRBV12-3/TRBV12-4|-
CASNFDGAHSGNTIYF
TGTGCCAGCAACTTCGACGGTGCCCACTCTGGAAACACCATATATTTT
>-|15|TRBJ2-7|TRBV9|-
CASSVETAGLYEQYF
TGTGCCAGCAGCGTAGAGACAGCCGGTCTCTACGAGCAGTACTTC
>TRBD2|13|TRBJ2-1|TRBV7-8|-
CASNVAGAYEQFF
TGTGCCAGCAACGTAGCGGGAGCCTACGAGCAGTTCTTC
>TRBD1|16|TRBJ1-1|TRBV15|-
CATSREKGQSNTEAFF
TGTGCCACCAGCAGAGAGAAGGGACAGTCTAACACTGAAGCTTTCTTT
>TRBD1|15|TRBJ1-3|TRBV5-1|few
CASSMTGSSGNTIYF
TGCGCCAGCAGCATGACAGGGAGCTCTGGAAACACCATATATTTT
>-|14|TRBJ1-1|TRBV11-3|many
CASSLQAANTEAFF
TGTGCCAGCAGCTTACAGGCCGCGAACACTGAAGCTTTCTTT
>-|16|TRBJ2-3|TRBV5-1|-
CASSLGGDPSTDTQYF
TGCGCCAGCAGCCTGGGGGGAGATCCTAGCACAGATACGCAGTATTTT
>-|13|TRBJ2-1|TRBV24-1|many
CATSDPQSNEQFF
TGTGCCACCAGTGATCCACAGAGCAATGAGCAGTTCTTC
>-|17|TRBJ2-1|TRBV7-8|many
CASSPSRRQRIYNEQFF
TGTGCCAGCAGCCCCTCCCGGCGGCAGCGGATCTACAATGAGCAGTTCTTC
>-|16|TRBJ1-4|TRBV18|many
CASSPVSGTVNEKLFF
TGTGCCAGCTCACCGGTATCCGGGACGGTGAATGAAAAACTGTTTTTT
>-|15|TRBJ2-3|TRBV2|many
CASARLVRGTDTQYF
TGTGCCAGCGCTCGACTAGTGAGGGGCACAGATACGCAGTATTTT
>TRBD2|15|TRBJ2-5|TRBV3-1|-
CASSQPSGHQETQYF
TGTGCCAGCAGCCAGCCTAGCGGTCACCAAGAGACCCAGTACTTC
>-|12|TRBJ2-1|TRBV18|many
CASSSRANEQFF
TGTGCCAGCTCATCCAGAGCCAATGAGCAGTTCTTC
>-|12|TRBJ2-5|TRBV18|many
CASSPRSATQYF
TGTGCCAGCTCACCACGGAGCGCGACCCAGTACTTC
>-|14|TRBJ2-3|TRBV3-1|many
CASSPHGRTDTQYF
TGTGCCAGCAGCCCCCACGGGCGCACGGATACGCAGTATTTT
>TRBD2|15|TRBJ2-7|TRBV6-1|many
CASNPSGTLSYEQYF
TGTGCCAGCAATCCTAGCGGGACCCTCTCCTACGAGCAGTACTTC
>TRBD2|15|TRBJ2-1|TRBV7-9|many
CASSRRLAGTNEQFF
TGTGCCAGCAGCCGACGACTAGCGGGGACAAATGAGCAGTTCTTC
>-|18|TRBJ1-1|TRBV4-2|once
CASSQDEGQPLMNTEAFF
TGTGCCAGCAGCCAAGATGAGGGCCAGCCCCTTATGAACACTGAAGCTTTCTTT
>-|15|TRBJ2-3|TRBV7-9|many
CASSLGVGSTDTQYF
TGTGCCAGCAGCTTAGGAGTCGGGAGCACAGATACGCAGTATTTT
>-|13|TRBJ2-1|TRBV14|few
CASSPSGLAEQFF
TGTGCCAGCAGCCCTTCTGGACTTGCTGAGCAGTTCTTC
>-|14|TRBJ1-1|TRBV19|few
CASSSGSGGTEAFF
TGTGCCAGTAGTTCGGGGTCCGGTGGGACTGAAGCTTTCTTT
>TRBD2|14|TRBJ2-7|TRBV6-1|-
CASSLAGVVYEQYF
TGTGCCAGCAGCCTAGCGGGAGTGGTCTACGAGCAGTACTTC
>TRBD2|15|TRBJ2-3|TRBV5-1|many
CASSPYAGGTDTQYF
TGCGCCAGCAGCCCCTATGCGGGGGGCACAGATACGCAGTATTTT
>TRBD1|16|TRBJ1-1|TRBV15|few
CATSRGPGQGFTEAFF
TGTGCCACCAGCAGAGGTCCGGGACAGGGTTTCACTGAAGCTTTCTTT
>TRBD2|15|TRBJ2-1|TRBV2|many
CASNSGTLSYNEQFF
TGTGCCAGCAACAGCGGGACTCTCTCCTACAATGAGCAGTTCTTC
>TRBD2|17|TRBJ2-1|TRBV30|-
CARSVLGTGTSGREQFF
TGTGCCCGGAGTGTACTTGGTACAGGGACTAGCGGGAGAGAGCAGTTCTTC
>TRBD2|17|TRBJ2-1|TRBV20-1|many
CSARVGSGRANYNEQFF
TGCAGTGCTAGAGTTGGTAGCGGGAGGGCCAACTACAATGAGCAGTTCTTC
>TRBD2|15|TRBJ2-7|TRBV20-1|many
CSARDGIAGSYEQYF
TGCAGTGCTAGAGATGGGATAGCGGGAAGCTACGAGCAGTACTTC
>-|19|TRBJ2-7|TRBV3-1|many
CASSQAPLSWETQTYEQYF
TGTGCCAGCAGCCAAGCCCCACTATCGTGGGAGACCCAAACCTACGAGCAGTACTTC